This TCR beta chain was sequenced during a study of identical twins. Findings of the study overall: The models systematically underestimated how much out-of-frame TCR alpha was shared in monozygotic twins. When twins shared out-of-frame alpha sequences, those sequences had excess low generation probability. Fewer insertions were carried by abundant cord blood beta clonotypes, but none was seen in memory repertoires.

A template switching step contributed a universal primer site, while unique molecular identifiers were present in the cDNA. Using its own MiXCR run on the 5' RACE reads, TCRdb lists one record per CDR3 protein. The sample has about 460,000 distinct CDR3 sequences, 14% seen once. With regard to this clonotype: Its antigen is not identified.

CDR1 and CDR2 from the germline V gene are SGHTA and FQGNSA. The CDR3 runs 14 residues. Between the trimmed V and J ends, which lost 1 base and 2 bases, there was a span of 9 bases. These records were also assigned to another study, of yellow fever vaccine responses in identical twins.

The chain employs TRBV7-2 and TRBJ2-7; D is uncertain. The specimen sequenced was CD4+ T cells sorted from blood. This clonotype was sampled from a woman aged 18-29 years in good health. The CDR3 DNA sequence: TGTGCCAGCAGCTTAGAGGTGGCCCCCTACGAGCAGTACTTC. This encodes CASSLEVAPYEQYF.